The TCR beta chain described here comes from a study of blood T cell repertoires in COVID-19. As for the study in general: The analysed material was cDNA or gDNA that came from T cells, B-cell-depleted T cells, or PBMCs.

The germline V gene has CDR1 SGHTA and CDR2 FQGNSA. The CDR3 totals 14 residues. V was clipped by 5 bases and J by 5 bases; unmatched bases: 9. In the original processing: Estimates of nucleated cell counts were drawn from the amplification of reference gene primers. Libraries were prepared by immunoSEQ multiplex PCR; TCRdb keeps only in-frame clonotypes and omits some of them. That table gives V, J and clone size, and the DNA gave D and trimming. The table lists approximately 47,000 clones, 84% of them singletons. V and J are TRBV7-2 and TRBJ2-7, with 7 bases matching TRBD1. The sequenced material came from peripheral blood. This clonotype originated in a man in his sixties with acute or convalescent COVID-19. This chain's CDR3 is CASSQRTGSHEQYF. CDR3 bases: TGTGCCAGCAGCCAGCGGACAGGTAGCCACGAGCAGTACTTC.